The 18 T cell receptor beta chains below come from one sample, sequenced in a study of cytomegalovirus exposure and HLA in healthy donors (dated by TCRdb to between 2016 and 2019). The library was obtained by the immunoSEQ multiplex PCR assay. TCRdb stores this immuneACCESS table with in-frame sequences only. Part of the clones is absent; in the studies checked, under half of the shortfall reflects unresolved V genes, and no reason is known for the rest. The sample has a few hundred thousand clones on record, 85% to 90% of them singletons. The ten largest clones add up to under 0.45% of the sample. The specimen was PBMCs. These TCRs come from a young woman in good health and CMV-seronegative.

The chain links TRBV28 to TRBJ1-2; D remains ambiguous. The CDR3 loop spans 13 amino acids. V shed 3 bases and J shed 4 bases, with 9 bases lying between them. CDR1 is MDHEN, CDR2 SYDVKM, per germline. The DNA for the CDR3 is TGTGCCAGCAGTTTGGAGCTGGTCTATGGCTACACCTTC. It encodes CASSLELVYGYTF.

This rearrangement joins TRBV30 to TRBJ1-5, with TRBD1 matching 8 bases. Germline CDR1 reads GTSNPN; CDR2 reads SVGIG (reference sequence). Trimming took 0 bases from V and 7 from J; bases not matched to a gene: 2. The CDR3 has 13 residues. The CDR3 DNA is TGTGCCTGGAGTGTACAGGGGGGACAGCCCCAGCATTTT. It codes for CAWSVQGGQPQHF.

The chain recombines TRBV27 with TRBJ2-1; no clear D gene. The V end was cut by 0 bases, the J end by 2 bases, with 8 bases between. CDR1 MNHEY and CDR2 SMNVEV come from the germline V gene (reference sequence). The CDR3 is 15 residues long. CDR3 loop: CASSLSAPPYNEQFF. CDR3 bases: TGTGCCAGCAGTTTATCAGCTCCGCCCTACAATGAGCAGTTCTTC.

The V and J genes are TRBV6-6 and TRBJ2-3, with a possible D match to TRBD2 (5 bases). This CDR3 is 15 amino acids long. V was pared by 8 bases and J by 3 bases, with 18 bases between. Per the germline V gene, CDR1 is MNHNY and CDR2 is SVGAGI (reference sequence). The CDR3: CASSHKQRSTDTQYF. The CDR3, as DNA: TGTGCCAGCTCACATAAGCAGCGGTCGACAGATACGCAGTATTTT.

The V call is TRBV28, the J call TRBJ1-3; tentatively, D is TRBD1 (6 bases). Germline CDR1 and CDR2: MDHEN and SYDVKM. Trimming took off 6 bases at V and 2 bases at J, with 20 bases between the two ends. There are 17 residues in the CDR3. The CDR3 is CASSPRTVGPPGNTIYF. DNA for the CDR3: TGTGCCAGCAGCCCTCGGACAGTCGGCCCCCCTGGAAACACCATATATTTT.

This chain joins TRBV15 and TRBJ1-2, with 9 bases fitting TRBD1. The CDR3 contains 14 residues. J lost 6 bases, V lost 2 bases, and 4 bases had no gene match. In germline, CDR1 is LNHNV, CDR2 YYDKDF (reference sequence). CDR3 DNA: TGTGCCACCAGCAGATGGACAGGGGCAAATGGCTACACCTTC. As protein: CATSRWTGANGYTF.

The chain joins TRBV28 to TRBJ1-2; no reliable D call. V lost 7 bases and J 5 bases, leaving 17 bases between the germline ends. Germline lookup yields CDR1 MDHEN and CDR2 SYDVKM. The CDR3 runs to 14 residues. The CDR3 here is CASKPAPGGYGYTF. CDR3 coding DNA: TGTGCCAGCAAGCCCGCCCCGGGTGGTTATGGCTACACCTTC.

The J gene is TRBJ2-1, the V gene TRBV2, with 12 positions matching TRBD2. CDR3 length: 19 amino acids. J gave up 2 bases and V 0 bases, and 8 bases lay outside the gene matches. CDR1 and CDR2 from the germline V gene are SNHLY and FYNNEI. The CDR3: CASSEAPTSGGKTYNEQFF. The DNA for the CDR3 is TGTGCCAGCAGTGAAGCGCCGACTAGCGGGGGTAAAACCTACAATGAGCAGTTCTTC. The whole variable domain, filled in from reference TRBV2 and TRBJ2-1, reads EPEVTQTPSHQVTQMGQEVILRCVPISNHLYFYWYRQILGQKVEFLVSFYNNEISEKSEIFDDQFSVERPDGSNFTLKIRSTKLEDSAMYFCASSEAPTSGGKTYNEQFFGPGTRLTVL.

This chain uses TRBV2 with TRBJ1-1; D is possibly TRBD1 (6 bases). The CDR3 has 14 residues. Germline V gene lookup returns CDR1 SNHLY and CDR2 FYNNEI. Trimming cost V 7 bases and J 5 bases, with 17 bases left between them. The CDR3 protein is CASTFGGAQTEAFF. The CDR3 region has the DNA TGTGCCAGCACCTTCGGGGGGGCGCAGACTGAAGCTTTCTTT. The full variable domain, its missing parts supplied by reference TRBV2 and TRBJ1-1, is EPEVTQTPSHQVTQMGQEVILRCVPISNHLYFYWYRQILGQKVEFLVSFYNNEISEKSEIFDDQFSVERPDGSNFTLKIRSTKLEDSAMYFCASTFGGAQTEAFFGQGTRLTVV.

This chain's CDR3 is CASRSWDSGLNNEQFF. The CDR3 region has the DNA TGTGCCAGCAGATCCTGGGACAGCGGGCTAAACAATGAGCAGTTCTTC. The chain uses TRBV11-1 and TRBJ2-1, with D possibly TRBD1 on 7 matching bases. Germline V gene lookup returns CDR1 SGHAT and CDR2 FQDESV (reference sequence). This CDR3 spans 16 amino acids. Trimming shortened V by 6 bases and J by 5 bases, and 20 bases separated the two germline ends.

In nucleotides, the CDR3 is TGTGCCAGCAGACCATCAGGGGGGTACGAGCAGTACGTC. This gives the protein CASRPSGGYEQYV. The chain joins TRBV28 to TRBJ2-7; TRBD1 is a possible D gene (7 bases). Per germline, CDR1 MDHEN and CDR2 SYDVKM. Trimming stripped 6 bases from V and 4 bases from J, with 13 bases between. The CDR3 has 13 amino acids.

The chain couples TRBV9 to TRBJ2-2; 10 bases fit TRBD2. After removal of 2 bases from V and 5 bases from J, the junction contained 6 bases not matched to a gene. CDR1 is SGDLS, CDR2 YYNGEE, per germline. The CDR3 extends over 16 amino acids. The CDR3 DNA reads TGTGCCAGCAGCGTTCGAGCGGGGGGGCCAACCGGGGAGCTGTTTTTT. Translation: CASSVRAGGPTGELFF.

The chain joins TRBV5-1 to TRBJ1-2; D may be TRBD1 (5 bases). V lost 4 bases and J lost 0, with 16 bases in between. CDR3 size: 16 residues. Per germline, CDR1 SGHRS and CDR2 YFSETQ. CDR3 residues: CASSPEGLGTNYGYTF. In DNA, the CDR3 is TGCGCCAGCAGCCCGGAGGGGTTGGGAACTAACTATGGCTACACCTTC.

This rearrangement joins TRBV4-1 to TRBJ1-5; 10 bases align to TRBD1. The germline gives CDR1 MGHRA, CDR2 YSYEKL. V trimming: 3 bases; J trimming: 3 bases; junction bases outside the gene matches: 5. The CDR3 runs 16 residues. The CDR3 nucleotides read TGCGCCAGCAGCCACCGGGACAGGGGAACCAATCAGCCCCAGCATTTT. Translation: CASSHRDRGTNQPQHF.

The V call is TRBV4-2, the J call TRBJ2-1; D might be TRBD2 (5 bases). The CDR3 is made up of 15 amino acids. Germline V lookup: CDR1 LGHNA, CDR2 YNFKEQ. Between the trimmed V and J ends, which lost 2 bases and 7 bases, there was a span of 15 bases. CDR3 in amino acids: CASSQNRGGMNEQFF. CDR3 nucleotides: TGTGCCAGCAGCCAAAACCGAGGAGGCATGAATGAGCAGTTCTTC.

V usage is TRBV6-1 and J usage is TRBJ1-1; tentative D call: TRBD1 (6 bases). The V gene lost 8 bases and the J gene lost 0 bases, with 10 bases spanning the gap. There are 13 residues in the CDR3. Germline CDR1 is MNHNS and CDR2 is SASEGT. CDR3 nucleotide sequence: TGTGCCAGCGATGACAGGTTGAACACTGAAGCTTTCTTT. Translation: CASDDRLNTEAFF.

The rearrangement links TRBV11-3 to TRBJ2-7, with 8 bases fitting TRBD1. CDR1 and CDR2 (germline): SGHNT, YENEEA. The CDR3 runs 14 residues. Losses at the gene ends were 5 bases for V and 2 bases for J; bases not matched to a gene: 5. The CDR3 DNA follows: TGTGCCAGCAGCCTCAGGACAGGGACCTACGAGCAGTACTTC. Its protein product is CASSLRTGTYEQYF.

V usage is TRBV15 and J usage is TRBJ1-4, with TRBD1 matching 10 bases. This CDR3 has 15 residues. V lost 2 bases to trimming and J lost 7 bases; unmatched junction nucleotides: 4. Germline values: CDR1 LNHNV, CDR2 YYDKDF (reference sequence). CDR3 DNA: TGTGCCACCAGCAGACAACGGACAGGGGGTGAAAAACTGTTTTTT. Translating it yields CATSRQRTGGEKLFF.